The clone carrying this TCR beta chain was observed at least ten times. The length of the CDR3 is 15 residues. Germline V lookup: CDR1 ENHRY, CDR2 SYGVKD. The germline V and J ends were trimmed by 4 bases and 3 bases, with 15 bases remaining between them. This entry comes from a study of tumor and adjacent non-tumor tissue in lung cancer. Whole-study context: Histology: 12 adenocarcinoma, 2 squamous cell carcinoma, 1 small cell lung cancer.

This sample's RNA came from whole unsorted tissue. The library came from three nested PCR rounds adapted from ARM-PCR protocols. Using its own MiXCR run on the multiplex PCR reads, TCRdb lists one record per CDR3 protein. The sample holds 76,000 or so distinct CDR3 sequences, around 70% seen once. The J gene is TRBJ1-1, the V gene TRBV10-3; D unclear. The sample was lung tumor tissue. This clonotype was obtained from a woman in her 70s with non-small cell lung cancer. The CDR3 DNA reads TGTGCCATCAGTGTGACGTTCCAAGATGACACTGAAGCTTTCTTT. Amino acid sequence: CAISVTFQDDTEAFF.